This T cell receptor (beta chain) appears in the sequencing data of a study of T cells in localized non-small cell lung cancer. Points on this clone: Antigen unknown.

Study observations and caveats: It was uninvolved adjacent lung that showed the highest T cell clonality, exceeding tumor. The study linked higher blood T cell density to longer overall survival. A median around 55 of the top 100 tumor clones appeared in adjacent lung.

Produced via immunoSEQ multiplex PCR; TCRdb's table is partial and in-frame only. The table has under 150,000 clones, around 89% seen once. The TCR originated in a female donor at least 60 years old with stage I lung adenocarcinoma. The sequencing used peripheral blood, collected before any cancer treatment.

CDR3 nucleotide sequence: TGTGCCAGCTCACCATCCTCCCTTCGTGTGTTGAATAGCAATCAGCCCCAGCATTTT. Amino acid sequence: CASSPSSLRVLNSNQPQHF. The rearrangement uses TRBV18 and TRBJ1-5; D call uncertain. Germline lookup yields CDR1 KGHSH and CDR2 LQKENI. This CDR3 has 19 amino acids. V was shortened by 2 bases and J by 0 bases, with 20 bases between the two germline ends.